The 31 T cell receptor beta chains in this list originate from one sample, sequenced in a study of blood T cell repertoires in COVID-19. The protocol was immunoSEQ multiplex PCR, while the TCRdb copy is restricted to in-frame clones and leaves out a portion. There are some 260,000 clones in the sample; about nine tenths occur only once, and more than 1.5% lies in the top ten. Sequenced: PBMCs or T cells enriched from blood (not recorded which). The receptor set was obtained from a man aged 40-50 years who had recovered from COVID-19.

The CDR3 sequence: CASSLVLNEQFF. CDR3 coding DNA: TGTGCCAGCAGCTTAGTCCTCAATGAGCAGTTCTTC. The chain recombines TRBV7-9 with TRBJ2-1, with no clear D. CDR3 length: 12 residues. Germline V CDR1 and CDR2: SEHNR, FQNEAQ (reference sequence). Trimming removed 1 base from V and 6 bases from J, with 4 bases in between.

The rearrangement uses TRBV14 and TRBJ1-6; D unclear. This CDR3 is 13 amino acids long. Trimming left V 0 bases short and J 9 bases short, with 6 bases between. CDR1 is SGHDN, CDR2 FVKESK, per germline. The CDR3 reads CASSQDLLSPLHF. The CDR3 coding sequence is TGTGCCAGCAGCCAAGACCTCCTTTCACCCCTCCACTTT.

This clone was seen a single time. The V gene is TRBV6-2 or TRBV6-3, the J gene TRBJ2-7; 13 bases line up with TRBD2. V gave up 4 bases and J gave up 5 bases; unmatched junction bases: 5. This CDR3 has 15 residues. From germline, CDR1 is MNHEY and CDR2 SVGEGT. The CDR3 loop is CASSSTSGRAHEQYF. The CDR3 nucleotides are TGTGCCAGCAGTTCAACTAGCGGGAGGGCCCACGAGCAGTACTTC.

The genes are TRBV30 and TRBJ1-1, with TRBD1 identical over 7 bases. The V and J ends lost 0 bases and 8 bases, in that order; junction bases with no gene match: 9. The germline V gene encodes CDR1 GTSNPN and CDR2 SVGIG (reference sequence). This CDR3 is 14 amino acids long. CDR3 sequence (DNA): TGTGCCTGGAGTGTAAACAGGGGATTGGGCGAAGCTTTCTTT. Translating it yields CAWSVNRGLGEAFF.

The rearrangement joins TRBV27 to TRBJ2-2; a possible D gene is TRBD1 (6 bases). The length of the CDR3 is 13 residues. Germline values: CDR1 MNHEY, CDR2 SMNVEV (reference sequence). The ends were cut back, 11 bases at V and 0 bases at J, with 10 bases in the middle. The CDR3, as DNA: TGTGCCTCCAGGGGTGCGAACACCGGGGAGCTGTTTTTT. It yields the protein CASRGANTGELFF.

The gene calls are TRBV5-4 and TRBJ1-1, with unresolved D. CDR1 and CDR2 from the germline V gene are SGHNT and YYREEE (reference sequence). V lost 4 bases and J 3 bases, leaving 16 bases between the germline ends. The CDR3 extends over 15 amino acids. This chain's CDR3 is CASSPDAGRDTEAFF. The CDR3 nucleotides are TGTGCCAGCAGCCCAGACGCCGGGCGGGACACTGAAGCTTTCTTT.

The chain carries TRBV10-3 and TRBJ1-1; 10 bases agree with TRBD1. The CDR3 contains 15 residues. J lost 1 base, V lost 10 bases, and 9 bases had no gene match. Germline CDR1 is ENHRY and CDR2 is SYGVKD. The CDR3: CATRQGADGNTEAFF. CDR3 in DNA: TGTGCCACGCGACAGGGGGCAGATGGGAACACTGAAGCTTTCTTT.

The rearrangement uses TRBV5-1 and TRBJ2-5; TRBD2 aligns across 8 bases. The CDR3 is 14 amino acids. The germline V gene encodes CDR1 SGHRS and CDR2 YFSETQ. The V segment lost 3 bases and the J segment 1 base; nucleotides outside the gene matches: 2. The CDR3 DNA is TGCGCCAGCAGCTCAGCGGGGGCCCAAGAGACCCAGTACTTC. It is translated as CASSSAGAQETQYF.

V gene TRBV5-1 combines with J gene TRBJ1-2; D is ambiguous. The CDR3 contains 17 residues. The germline V gene encodes CDR1 SGHRS and CDR2 YFSETQ. V was clipped by 2 bases and J by 1 base, with 18 bases between them. The CDR3 reads CASSFGVSGLDNYGYTF. Written as DNA, the CDR3 is TGCGCCAGCAGCTTTGGTGTATCGGGGTTGGATAACTATGGCTACACCTTC.

The CDR3 protein is CASSQDGRDGLYEQYF. As DNA, the CDR3 is TGCGCCAGCAGCCAAGATGGCAGGGATGGCTTATACGAGCAGTACTTC. The J gene is TRBJ2-7, the V gene TRBV4-1; tentative D call: TRBD1 (5 bases). The germline gives CDR1 MGHRA, CDR2 YSYEKL. Trimming took 0 bases from V and 4 from J, leaving 16 bases between them. The CDR3 is 16 residues long.

The CDR3 bases are TGTGCCAGCAGCCATACCGGGACAGGGACTATTACTTTCTTT. Translation gives CASSHTGTGTITFF. This rearrangement joins TRBV3-1 (or the pseudogene TRBV3-2) to TRBJ1-1; 9 positions match TRBD1. J gave up 12 bases and V 3 bases, and 11 bases lay outside the gene matches. In germline, CDR1 is LGHDT, CDR2 YNNKEL (reference sequence). CDR3 length: 14 residues.

The chain recombines TRBV10-3 with TRBJ1-2, with D possibly matching TRBD1 (5 bases). Deletions cut 0 bases from V and 7 bases from J, with 15 bases between. The CDR3 runs 15 residues. Germline-derived CDR1 and CDR2 are ENHRY and SYGVKD. CDR3 DNA: TGTGCCATCAGTGAGTCGGGCAGGGTGGTGACTGGCTACACCTTC. Residues: CAISESGRVVTGYTF.

V usage is TRBV7-2 and J usage is TRBJ2-5; TRBD2 matches 11 bases. This CDR3 is 13 amino acids long. The V gene's germline CDR1 is SGHTA and CDR2 FQGNSA. V shed 10 bases, J shed 4 bases, and the junction held 5 bases outside the gene matches. CDR3 DNA: TGTGCCACCACCGGGACTAGCGGAGAGACCCAGTACTTC. It translates to CATTGTSGETQYF.

The V and J genes are TRBV5-8 and TRBJ1-1; 7 bases match TRBD1. CDR1 is SGHTS, CDR2 YDEGEE, per germline. CDR3 length: 16 residues. Germline trimming cut 4 bases from V and 3 bases from J; bases unmatched to any gene: 12. The CDR3 spells CASSPDGGQGDTEAFF. The CDR3, as DNA: TGTGCCAGCAGCCCGGACGGAGGCCAGGGGGACACTGAAGCTTTCTTT.

CDR3 protein: CASSPGGQPQHF. The CDR3 DNA sequence: TGTGCCAGCAGCCCGGGGGGTCAGCCCCAGCATTTT. The V and J genes are TRBV7-2 and TRBJ1-5; TRBD1 might be the D (5 bases). CDR1 is SGHTA, CDR2 FQGNSA, per germline. Trimming shortened V by 5 bases and J by 6 bases, and 8 bases separated the two germline ends. CDR3 size: 12 residues. The whole variable domain, remainder taken from reference TRBV7-2 and TRBJ1-5, is GAGVSQSPSNKVTEKGKDVELRCDPISGHTALYWYRQSLGQGLEFLIYFQGNSAPDKSGLPSDRFSAERTGGSVSTLTIQRTQQEDSAVYLCASSPGGQPQHFGDGTRLSIL.

V and J are TRBV19 and TRBJ2-5; weak D call: TRBD2 (6 bases). CDR3 length: 14 amino acids. Trimming removed 5 bases from V and 4 bases from J, with 14 bases in between. Germline assignment: CDR1 LNHDA and CDR2 SQIVND (reference sequence). This chain's CDR3 is CASSGRHFGETQYF. CDR3 nucleotide sequence: TGTGCCAGTAGTGGGAGGCATTTTGGAGAGACCCAGTACTTC.

This chain uses TRBV2 with TRBJ1-6, with D tentatively TRBD1 (5 bases). The CDR3 length is 14 residues. The V and J ends lost 7 bases and 2 bases respectively, with 9 bases between them. The germline V gene encodes CDR1 SNHLY and CDR2 FYNNEI. CDR3: CASTQGPYNSPLHF. In DNA form, the CDR3 reads TGTGCCAGCACCCAGGGCCCCTATAATTCACCCCTCCACTTT.

CDR3 coding DNA: TGTGCCAGCAGCTTTATGGACACTAACTATGGCTACACCTTC. Protein sequence: CASSFMDTNYGYTF. The chain uses TRBV5-4 and TRBJ1-2; D may be TRBD1 (5 bases). The V gene's germline CDR1 is SGHNT and CDR2 YYREEE (reference sequence). The CDR3 covers 14 residues. V lost 2 bases and J lost 0, with 8 bases in between.

The J gene is TRBJ2-3, the V gene TRBV5-5; no firm D call. The CDR3 has 15 residues. The V and J ends lost 0 bases and 3 bases respectively, with 11 bases between them. Per the germline V gene, CDR1 is SGHKS and CDR2 is YYEKEE (reference sequence). CDR3 nucleotides: TGTGCCAGCAGCTTGGCGCGGTCACCGACAGATACGCAGTATTTT. It encodes CASSLARSPTDTQYF.

The rearrangement uses TRBV7-9 and TRBJ2-7, with 7 bases that match TRBD1. Germline CDR1 reads SEHNR; CDR2 reads FQNEAQ (reference sequence). The length of the CDR3 is 13 residues. Trimming took 3 bases from V and 5 from J; bases not matched to a gene: 4. The CDR3 protein is CASSFQGVDEQYF. CDR3 in DNA: TGTGCCAGCAGCTTCCAGGGGGTAGACGAGCAGTACTTC.

V usage is TRBV30 and J usage is TRBJ1-2; D unclear. CDR3 length: 12 residues. Trimming left V 0 bases short and J 8 bases short, with 10 bases between. Germline V lookup: CDR1 GTSNPN, CDR2 SVGIG (reference sequence). The CDR3 DNA reads as TGTGCCTGGAGTGTACACGGGGTAGGCTACACCTTC. Translation: CAWSVHGVGYTF.

The rearrangement uses TRBV3-1 (or the pseudogene TRBV3-2) and TRBJ1-2, with 7 bases fitting TRBD1. Germline CDR1 LGHDT, CDR2 YNNKEL (reference sequence). V shed 3 bases, J shed 4 bases, and the junction held 8 bases outside the gene matches. The CDR3 has 15 amino acids. The CDR3 protein is CASSQTGTPGYGYTF. The CDR3 DNA reads as TGTGCCAGCAGCCAGACAGGGACCCCTGGCTATGGCTACACCTTC.

The chain uses TRBV28 and TRBJ1-1; D unclear. This CDR3 spans 12 amino acids. In germline, CDR1 is MDHEN, CDR2 SYDVKM. The CDR3 bases are TGTGCAAGCGAGGCCGAGAACACTGAAGCTTTCTTT. It encodes CASEAENTEAFF.

The genes are TRBV21-1 and TRBJ2-1; TRBD2 reflects the table's D call only, with no check against the DNA. TRBV21-1 is a recognized pseudogene. There are 18 residues in the CDR3. CDR3 sequence (DNA): TGTGCCAGCCCTCAGCAATGGCGGGAGTTGGGCTCCTACAATGAGCAGTTCTTC. Translating it yields CASPQQWRELGSYNEQFF.

The chain links TRBV3-1 (or the pseudogene TRBV3-2) to TRBJ2-7; 9 bases are shared with TRBD1. The CDR3 is made up of 13 amino acids. J gave up 4 bases and V 4 bases, and 2 bases lay outside the gene matches. Germline values: CDR1 LGHDT, CDR2 YNNKEL (reference sequence). The CDR3: CASSRDREYEQYF. In nucleotides, the CDR3 is TGTGCCAGCAGCCGGGACAGGGAGTACGAGCAGTACTTC.

For this clone: A read error may produce the germline difference seen at one junction end. The chain is built from TRBV11-1 and TRBJ2-1; 9 nucleotides align to TRBD1. CDR3 length equals 11 residues. Germline V gene sequence: CDR1 SGHAT, CDR2 FQDESV (reference sequence). The DNA for the CDR3 is TGTGCCAGCAGTCCCGGACAGGGGTTGCTCTTC. This gives the protein CASSPGQGLLF.

The genes are TRBV5-4 and TRBJ2-7; TRBD1 might be the D (5 bases). Germline V gene sequence: CDR1 SGHNT, CDR2 YYREEE (reference sequence). This CDR3 has 13 residues. V lost 0 bases and J lost 7, with 11 bases in between. The CDR3 sequence is CASSLEGFREQYF. The CDR3 bases are TGTGCCAGCAGCTTGGAGGGGTTCCGGGAGCAGTACTTC.

The chain recombines TRBV27 with TRBJ1-1; D is possibly TRBD1 (5 bases). The germline V and J ends were trimmed by 4 bases and 0 bases, with 24 bases remaining between them. The CDR3 covers 19 residues. In germline, CDR1 is MNHEY, CDR2 SMNVEV (reference sequence). CDR3 DNA sequence: TGTGCCAGCAGTTCCGGGCCCTCACAGGTCTTGTTAATGAACACTGAAGCTTTCTTT. Residues: CASSSGPSQVLLMNTEAFF.

V is TRBV2 and J is TRBJ1-2; D call uncertain. The V end lost 6 bases, the J end lost 7 bases, and 18 bases lay between the germline ends. CDR3 size: 14 residues. Germline assignment: CDR1 SNHLY and CDR2 FYNNEI. For the CDR3, the DNA is TGTGCCAGCAGCCGCCTTGGCGGCCGTGGTGGCTACACCTTC. It specifies CASSRLGGRGGYTF.

This chain joins TRBV5-1 and TRBJ1-1, with D tentatively TRBD1 (5 bases). Germline-derived CDR1 and CDR2 are SGHRS and YFSETQ. The CDR3 is 14 amino acids. V was shortened by 2 bases and J by 1 base, with 9 bases between the two germline ends. CDR3 sequence: CASSLSGSNTEAFF. The CDR3, as DNA: TGCGCCAGCAGCTTATCAGGGTCGAACACTGAAGCTTTCTTT.

The chain links TRBV6-1 to TRBJ1-1; D gene ambiguous. V was pared by 3 bases and J by 1 base, with 9 bases between. CDR1 and CDR2 from the germline V gene are MNHNS and SASEGT. This CDR3 comprises 14 residues. CDR3 residues: CASSERGGNTEAFF. Here the CDR3 DNA reads TGTGCCAGCAGTGAGAGAGGTGGGAACACTGAAGCTTTCTTT.